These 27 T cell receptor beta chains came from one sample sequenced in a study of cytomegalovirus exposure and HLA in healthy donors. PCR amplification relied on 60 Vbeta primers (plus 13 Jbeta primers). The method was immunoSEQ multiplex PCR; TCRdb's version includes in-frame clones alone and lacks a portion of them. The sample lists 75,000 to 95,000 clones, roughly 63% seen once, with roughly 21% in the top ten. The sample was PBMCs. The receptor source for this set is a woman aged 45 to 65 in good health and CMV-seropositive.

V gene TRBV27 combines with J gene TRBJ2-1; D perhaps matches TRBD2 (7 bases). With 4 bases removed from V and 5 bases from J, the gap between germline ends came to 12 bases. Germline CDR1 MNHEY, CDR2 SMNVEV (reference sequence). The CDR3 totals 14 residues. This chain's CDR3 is CASSSRGAHNEQFF. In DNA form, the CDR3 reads TGTGCCAGCAGTTCCCGGGGGGCCCACAATGAGCAGTTCTTC.

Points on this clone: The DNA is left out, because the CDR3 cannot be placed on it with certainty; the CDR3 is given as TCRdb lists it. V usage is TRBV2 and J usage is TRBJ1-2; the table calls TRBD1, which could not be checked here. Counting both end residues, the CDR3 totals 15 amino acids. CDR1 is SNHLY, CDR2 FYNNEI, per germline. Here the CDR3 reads CASILDTAPNYGYTF.

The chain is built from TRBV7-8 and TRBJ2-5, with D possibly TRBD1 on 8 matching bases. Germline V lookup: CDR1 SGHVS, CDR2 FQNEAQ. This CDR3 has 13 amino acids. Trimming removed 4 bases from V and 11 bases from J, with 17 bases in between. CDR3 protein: CASSSQGAGEQYF. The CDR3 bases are TGTGCCAGCAGCTCCCAGGGGGCGGGAGAGCAGTACTTC. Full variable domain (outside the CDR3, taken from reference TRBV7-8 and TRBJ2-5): GAGVSQSPRYKVAKRGQDVALRCDPISGHVSLFWYQQALGQGPEFLTYFQNEAQLDKSGLPSDRFFAERPEGSVSTLKIQRTQQEDSAVYLCASSSQGAGEQYFGPGTRLLVL.

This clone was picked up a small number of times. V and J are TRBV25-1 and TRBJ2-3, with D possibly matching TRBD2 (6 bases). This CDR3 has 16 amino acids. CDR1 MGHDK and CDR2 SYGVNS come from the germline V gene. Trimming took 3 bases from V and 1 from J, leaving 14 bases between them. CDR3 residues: CASSDPPGGGTDTQYF. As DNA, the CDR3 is TGTGCCAGCAGTGACCCTCCGGGCGGGGGCACAGATACGCAGTATTTT.

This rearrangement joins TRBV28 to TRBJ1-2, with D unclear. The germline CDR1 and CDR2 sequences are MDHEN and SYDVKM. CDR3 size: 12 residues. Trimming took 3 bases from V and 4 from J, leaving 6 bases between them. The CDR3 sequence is CASSFSPYGYTF. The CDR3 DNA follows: TGTGCCAGCAGTTTTAGCCCCTATGGCTACACCTTC.

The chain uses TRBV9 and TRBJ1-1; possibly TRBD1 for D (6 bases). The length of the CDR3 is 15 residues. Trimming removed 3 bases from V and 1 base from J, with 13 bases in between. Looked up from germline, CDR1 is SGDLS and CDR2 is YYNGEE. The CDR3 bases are TGTGCCAGCAGCGACCCGCGACAGGCGAACACTGAAGCTTTCTTT. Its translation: CASSDPRQANTEAFF.

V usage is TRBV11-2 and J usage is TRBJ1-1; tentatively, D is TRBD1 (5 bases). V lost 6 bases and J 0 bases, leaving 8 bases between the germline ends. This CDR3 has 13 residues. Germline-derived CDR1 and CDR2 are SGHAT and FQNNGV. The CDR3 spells CASSRGLNTEAFF. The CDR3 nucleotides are TGTGCCAGCAGTAGGGGCTTGAACACTGAAGCTTTCTTT.

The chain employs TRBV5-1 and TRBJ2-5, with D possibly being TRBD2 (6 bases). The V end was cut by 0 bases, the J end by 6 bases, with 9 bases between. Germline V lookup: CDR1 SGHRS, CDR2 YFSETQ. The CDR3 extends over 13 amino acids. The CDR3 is CASSLVGRQTQYF. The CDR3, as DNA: TGCGCCAGCAGCTTGGTGGGGAGGCAGACCCAGTACTTC.

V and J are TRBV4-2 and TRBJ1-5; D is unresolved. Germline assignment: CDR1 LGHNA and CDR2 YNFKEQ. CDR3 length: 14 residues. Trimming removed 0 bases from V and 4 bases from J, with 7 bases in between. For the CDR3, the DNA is TGTGCCAGCAGCCAAGAACAGAATAATCAGCCCCAGCATTTT. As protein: CASSQEQNNQPQHF.

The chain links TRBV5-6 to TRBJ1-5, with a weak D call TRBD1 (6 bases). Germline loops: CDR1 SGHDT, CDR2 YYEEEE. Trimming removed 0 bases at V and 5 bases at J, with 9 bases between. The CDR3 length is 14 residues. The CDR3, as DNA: TGTGCCAGCAGCTTGGCAGGGGATGATCAGCCCCAGCATTTT. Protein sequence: CASSLAGDDQPQHF.

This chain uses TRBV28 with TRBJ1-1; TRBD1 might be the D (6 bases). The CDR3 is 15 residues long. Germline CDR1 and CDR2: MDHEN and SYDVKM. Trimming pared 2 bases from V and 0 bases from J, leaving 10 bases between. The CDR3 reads CASSLVGDMNTEAFF. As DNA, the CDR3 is TGTGCCAGCAGTTTAGTGGGGGACATGAACACTGAAGCTTTCTTT.

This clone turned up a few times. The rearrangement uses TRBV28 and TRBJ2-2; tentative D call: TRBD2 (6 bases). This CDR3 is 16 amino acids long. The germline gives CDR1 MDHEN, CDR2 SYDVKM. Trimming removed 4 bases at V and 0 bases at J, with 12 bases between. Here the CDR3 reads CASSWSPGANTGELFF. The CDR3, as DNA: TGTGCCAGCAGTTGGTCTCCGGGGGCGAACACCGGGGAGCTGTTTTTT.

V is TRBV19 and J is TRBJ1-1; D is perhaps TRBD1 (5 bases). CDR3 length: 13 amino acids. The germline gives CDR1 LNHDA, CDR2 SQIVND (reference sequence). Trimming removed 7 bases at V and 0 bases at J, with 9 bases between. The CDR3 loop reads CASIDSLNTEAFF. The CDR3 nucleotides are TGTGCCAGTATTGACAGCCTGAACACTGAAGCTTTCTTT. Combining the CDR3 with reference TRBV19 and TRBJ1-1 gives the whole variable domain DGGITQSPKYLFRKEGQNVTLSCEQNLNHDAMYWYRQDPGQGLRLIYYSQIVNDFQKGDIAEGYSVSREKKESFPLTVTSAQKNPTAFYLCASIDSLNTEAFFGQGTRLTVV.

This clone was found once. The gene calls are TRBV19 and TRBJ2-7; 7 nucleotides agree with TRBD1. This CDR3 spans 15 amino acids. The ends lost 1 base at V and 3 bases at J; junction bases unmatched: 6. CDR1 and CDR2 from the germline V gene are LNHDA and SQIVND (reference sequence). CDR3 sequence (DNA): TGTGCCAGTAGTATAGTCGCACAGGGGAGCTACGAGCAGTACTTC. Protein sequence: CASSIVAQGSYEQYF.

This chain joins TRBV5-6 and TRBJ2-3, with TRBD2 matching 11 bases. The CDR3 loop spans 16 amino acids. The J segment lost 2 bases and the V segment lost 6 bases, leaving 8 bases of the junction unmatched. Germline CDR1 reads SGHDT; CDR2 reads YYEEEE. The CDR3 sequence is CASIPGLADLTDTQYF. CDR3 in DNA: TGTGCCAGCATCCCGGGACTAGCGGACCTCACAGATACGCAGTATTTT.

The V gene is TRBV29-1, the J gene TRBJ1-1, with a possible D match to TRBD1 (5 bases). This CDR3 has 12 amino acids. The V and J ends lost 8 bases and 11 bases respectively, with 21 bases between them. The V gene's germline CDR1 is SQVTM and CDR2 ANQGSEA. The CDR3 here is CSTSGEAEGAFF. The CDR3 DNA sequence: TGCAGCACCTCGGGGGAGGCCGAGGGGGCTTTCTTT.

The CDR3 region is CASRTGAYGYTF. CDR3 nucleotide sequence: TGTGCCAGCAGGACAGGGGCCTATGGCTACACCTTC. The V call is TRBV28, the J call TRBJ1-2; TRBD1 aligns across 8 bases. The CDR3 runs to 12 residues. The germline V gene has CDR1 MDHEN and CDR2 SYDVKM. The V segment lost 6 bases and the J segment 4 bases; nucleotides outside the gene matches: 1.

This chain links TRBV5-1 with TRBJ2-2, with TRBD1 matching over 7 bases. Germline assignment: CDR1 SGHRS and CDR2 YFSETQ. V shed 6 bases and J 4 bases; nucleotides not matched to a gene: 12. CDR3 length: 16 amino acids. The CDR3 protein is CASMRRGSVSTGELFF. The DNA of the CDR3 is TGCGCCAGCATGCGCAGGGGGAGCGTAAGCACCGGGGAGCTGTTTTTT.

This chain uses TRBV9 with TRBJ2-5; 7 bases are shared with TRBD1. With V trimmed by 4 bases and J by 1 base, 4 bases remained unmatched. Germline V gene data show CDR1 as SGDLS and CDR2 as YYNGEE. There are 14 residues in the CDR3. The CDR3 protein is CASSTGTVQETQYF. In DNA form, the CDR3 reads TGTGCCAGCAGCACCGGGACAGTCCAAGAGACCCAGTACTTC.

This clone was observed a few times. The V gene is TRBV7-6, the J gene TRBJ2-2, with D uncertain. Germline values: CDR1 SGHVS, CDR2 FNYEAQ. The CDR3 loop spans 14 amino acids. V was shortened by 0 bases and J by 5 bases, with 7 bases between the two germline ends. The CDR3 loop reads CASSLASETGELFF. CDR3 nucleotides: TGTGCCAGCAGCTTAGCGTCGGAGACCGGGGAGCTGTTTTTT.

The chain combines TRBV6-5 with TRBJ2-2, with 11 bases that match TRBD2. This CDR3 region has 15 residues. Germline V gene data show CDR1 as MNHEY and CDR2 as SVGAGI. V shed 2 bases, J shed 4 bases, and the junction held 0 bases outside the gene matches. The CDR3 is CASSYGLAGTGELFF. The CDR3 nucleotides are TGTGCCAGCAGTTACGGACTAGCGGGCACCGGGGAGCTGTTTTTT.

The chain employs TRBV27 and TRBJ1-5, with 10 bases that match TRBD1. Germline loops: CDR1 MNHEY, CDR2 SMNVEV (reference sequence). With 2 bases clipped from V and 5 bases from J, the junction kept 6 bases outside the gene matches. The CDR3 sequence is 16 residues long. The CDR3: CASSLRGTGVYQPQHF. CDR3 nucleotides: TGTGCCAGCAGTTTAAGGGGGACAGGGGTTTATCAGCCCCAGCATTTT.

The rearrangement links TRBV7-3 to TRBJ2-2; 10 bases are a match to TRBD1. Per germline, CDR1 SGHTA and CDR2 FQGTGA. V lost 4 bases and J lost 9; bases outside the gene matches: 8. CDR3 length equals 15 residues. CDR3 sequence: CASSSGTGANRELFF. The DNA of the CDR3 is TGTGCCAGCAGCTCCGGGACAGGGGCCAACCGGGAGCTGTTTTTT.

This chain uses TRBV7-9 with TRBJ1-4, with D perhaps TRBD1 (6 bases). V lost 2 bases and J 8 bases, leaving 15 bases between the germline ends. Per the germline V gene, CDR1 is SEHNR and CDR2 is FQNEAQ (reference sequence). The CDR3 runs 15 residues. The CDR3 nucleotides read TGTGCCAGCAGCTTAAATGGGGGCGGCGGCGAAAAACTGTTTTTT. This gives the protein CASSLNGGGGEKLFF.

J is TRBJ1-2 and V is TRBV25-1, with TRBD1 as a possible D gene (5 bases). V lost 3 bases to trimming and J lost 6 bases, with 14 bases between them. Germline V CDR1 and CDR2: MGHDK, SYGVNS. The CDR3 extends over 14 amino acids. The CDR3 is CASSDQGMGDGYTF. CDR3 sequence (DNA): TGTGCCAGCAGTGACCAGGGTATGGGTGATGGCTACACCTTC.

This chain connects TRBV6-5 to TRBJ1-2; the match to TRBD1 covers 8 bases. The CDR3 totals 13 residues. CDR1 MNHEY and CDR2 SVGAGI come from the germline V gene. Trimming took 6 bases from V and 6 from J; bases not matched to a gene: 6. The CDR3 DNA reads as TGTGCCAGCAGCCTCGGACAGGGAAATGGCTACACCTTC. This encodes CASSLGQGNGYTF.

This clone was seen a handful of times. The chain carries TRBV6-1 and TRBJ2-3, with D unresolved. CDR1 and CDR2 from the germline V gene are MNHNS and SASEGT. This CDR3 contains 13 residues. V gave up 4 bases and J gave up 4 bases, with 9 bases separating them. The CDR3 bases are TGTGCCAGCAGTGTACTATTACCAGATACGCAGTATTTT. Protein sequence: CASSVLLPDTQYF.